The 11 T cell receptor beta chains below all came from one sample that was sequenced in a study of T cells in Graves' hyperthyroidism and ophthalmopathy. Amplification of TCR beta CDR3 regions was performed using RNA transcripts as template. TCR CDR3 regions were first amplified by RT-PCR with HTBI primers. TCRdb re-derived calls from the multiplex PCR reads in MiXCR, one entry per CDR3 protein. Of under 350,000 distinct CDR3 sequences in the sample, 15% to 20% were seen once. Sequenced material: blood. The receptors derive from a woman between 45 and 60 years old with Graves' hyperthyroidism.

The V gene is TRBV5-5, the J gene TRBJ2-1; 7 bases fit TRBD1. The germline V gene encodes CDR1 SGHKS and CDR2 YYEKEE (reference sequence). This CDR3 is built from 13 residues. The V segment lost 4 bases and the J segment 7 bases; nucleotides outside the gene matches: 5. CDR3 sequence: CASSPGQPNEQFF. CDR3 nucleotide sequence: TGTGCCAGCAGCCCGGGACAGCCAAATGAGCAGTTCTTC.

This clonotype was seen a handful of times. This sequence joins TRBV20-1 and TRBJ1-5, with D unresolved. V lost 6 bases to trimming and J lost 3 bases, with 15 bases between them. The CDR3 totals 14 residues. Germline CDR1 reads DFQATT; CDR2 reads SNEGSKA (reference sequence). CDR3 residues: CSAATGSYNQPQHF. Written as DNA, the CDR3 is TGCAGTGCCGCCACGGGGTCTTACAATCAGCCCCAGCATTTT.

Many counts were recorded for this clonotype. The chain employs TRBV6-1 and TRBJ2-3; 7 bases fit TRBD1. CDR1 and CDR2 from the germline V gene are MNHNS and SASEGT. The V segment lost 6 bases and the J segment 1 base; nucleotides outside the gene matches: 4. This CDR3 has 14 amino acids. The CDR3 DNA is TGTGCCAGCAGGTCAACAGGGGGCACAGATACGCAGTATTTT. This codes for CASRSTGGTDTQYF.

This clonotype has at least ten counts. The V gene is TRBV6-1, the J gene TRBJ1-5; TRBD1 might be the D (5 bases). Trimming pared 1 base from V and 0 bases from J, leaving 7 bases between. Germline CDR1 and CDR2: MNHNS and SASEGT. The CDR3 has 15 residues. The DNA of the CDR3 is TGTGCCAGCAGTGAAGTTCAGGGTAGCAATCAGCCCCAGCATTTT. Translated, it gives CASSEVQGSNQPQHF.

This clonotype was observed a few times. The J gene is TRBJ2-5, the V gene TRBV20-1, with TRBD2 matching 9 bases. The CDR3 loop spans 15 amino acids. V shed 1 base and J 6 bases; nucleotides not matched to a gene: 9. CDR1 DFQATT and CDR2 SNEGSKA come from the germline V gene (reference sequence). CDR3 residues: CSARVGGRAGKTQYF. Written as DNA, the CDR3 is TGCAGTGCTAGAGTGGGCGGGAGGGCCGGGAAGACCCAGTACTTC.

The DNA of the CDR3 is TGCGCCAGCGATAATACTCAGGGAATGAACACTGAAGCTTTCTTT. Its protein product is CASDNTQGMNTEAFF. J is TRBJ1-1 and V is TRBV10-2; a possible D gene is TRBD1 (5 bases). This CDR3 contains 15 residues. CDR1 WSHSY and CDR2 SAAADI come from the germline V gene. Between the trimmed V and J ends, which lost 8 bases and 0 bases, there was a span of 16 bases.

This sequence joins TRBV4-2 and TRBJ1-4; 7 nucleotides line up with TRBD1. Germline-derived CDR1 and CDR2 are LGHNA and YNFKEQ. V trimming: 3 bases; J trimming: 3 bases; junction bases outside the gene matches: 7. This CDR3 has 16 residues. The CDR3 spells CASSHAGGWSNEKLFF. The CDR3, as DNA: TGTGCCAGCAGCCACGCAGGGGGTTGGTCTAATGAAAAACTGTTTTTT.

J is TRBJ1-3 and V is TRBV25-1, with D unclear. In germline, CDR1 is MGHDK, CDR2 SYGVNS. The CDR3 length is 13 residues. Between the trimmed V and J ends, which lost 0 bases and 8 bases, there was a span of 8 bases. CDR3 bases: TGTGCCAGCAGTGAATATAGAATGGACACCATATATTTT. Translation: CASSEYRMDTIYF.

For this clonotype: This may arise from a read error, as a much more abundant clone is one base away. V and J are TRBV20-1 and TRBJ2-1; TRBD1 aligns across 7 bases. Germline assignment: CDR1 DFQATT and CDR2 SNEGSKA (reference sequence). This CDR3 contains 12 residues. The CDR3 is CSATRQGGEQSF. CDR3 nucleotide sequence: TGCAGTGCCACCCGACAGGGCGGTGAGCAGTCCTTC.

This clonotype has more than one count but fewer than ten. This chain connects TRBV6-1 to TRBJ1-1; D is unresolved. Germline CDR1 and CDR2: MNHNS and SASEGT. Trimming took off 6 bases at V and 4 bases at J, with 12 bases between the two ends. The CDR3 is 13 residues long. CDR3: CASRLLGGTEAFF. The CDR3 DNA reads TGTGCCAGCAGATTATTAGGTGGCACTGAAGCTTTCTTT.

At least ten counts were recorded for this clonotype. This chain joins TRBV18 and TRBJ2-5; no reliable D call. CDR1 KGHSH and CDR2 LQKENI come from the germline V gene. This CDR3 is built from 12 residues. With 3 bases removed from V and 3 bases from J, the gap between germline ends came to 5 bases. Here the CDR3 DNA reads TGTGCCAGCTCACCCGAGAAAGAGACCCAGTACTTC. This encodes CASSPEKETQYF.